Below, 27 T cell receptor beta chains from the same sample are listed, as sequenced in a study of technical replicates of blood from several donors. Profiled with immunoSEQ multiplex PCR; TCRdb holds only in-frame clones, not every one. The sample carries 55,000 to 80,000 clones, roughly 96% recorded once. What was sequenced was T cells isolated from PBMCs. The receptors were sampled from a human donor in good health.

The chain recombines TRBV7-7 with TRBJ2-2; the match to TRBD2 covers 7 bases. The V segment lost 7 bases and the J segment 1 base; nucleotides outside the gene matches: 9. CDR1 is SSHAT and CDR2 is FNYEAQ in the germline V gene (reference sequence). CDR3 length: 16 residues. CDR3 sequence: CASTKTGRVNTGELFF. In nucleotides, the CDR3 is TGTGCCAGCACCAAAACTGGGAGGGTGAACACCGGGGAGCTGTTTTTT.

The chain employs TRBV29-1 and TRBJ2-4; D gene ambiguous. This CDR3 comprises 13 residues. V was cut by 7 bases and J by 0 bases, with 10 bases left in between. Germline CDR1 is SQVTM and CDR2 is ANQGSEA. The CDR3 region is CSAVTIAKNIQYF. The CDR3 DNA reads as TGCAGCGCAGTCACAATAGCCAAAAACATTCAGTACTTC.

J is TRBJ2-1 and V is TRBV9, with a possible D match to TRBD2 (7 bases). The CDR3 consists of 13 residues. The germline CDR1 and CDR2 sequences are SGDLS and YYNGEE. The V gene lost 2 bases and the J gene lost 8 bases, with 11 bases spanning the gap. The CDR3 DNA reads TGTGCCAGCAGCGTTGGCGGGGGCCATGAGCAGTTCTTC. This encodes CASSVGGGHEQFF.

The genes are TRBV27 and TRBJ2-7; TRBD1 agrees at 9 bases. The ends lost 2 bases at V and 5 bases at J; junction bases unmatched: 4. Germline CDR1 reads MNHEY; CDR2 reads SMNVEV (reference sequence). This CDR3 region has 14 residues. CDR3 amino acids: CASSLRDRVHEQYF. DNA of the CDR3: TGTGCCAGCAGTTTACGGGACAGGGTACACGAGCAGTACTTC.

This clone came up once. The chain employs TRBV10-2 and TRBJ1-2; D is uncertain. Trimming shortened V by 11 bases and J by 8 bases, and 9 bases separated the two germline ends. This CDR3 spans 9 amino acids. Germline V gene data show CDR1 as WSHSY and CDR2 as SAAADI. The CDR3 nucleotides read TGCGCCGGCCCAGGAGGCTACACCTTC. It translates to CAGPGGYTF.

J is TRBJ2-5 and V is TRBV13; a possible D gene is TRBD1 (6 bases). Germline CDR1 PRHDT, CDR2 FYEKMQ (reference sequence). CDR3 length: 15 amino acids. Between the trimmed V and J ends, which lost 7 bases and 3 bases, there was a span of 18 bases. The CDR3 here is CASTLPLEGEETQYF. CDR3 coding DNA: TGTGCCAGCACCCTCCCCCTCGAGGGGGAAGAGACCCAGTACTTC. Looking up the rest from reference TRBV13 and TRBJ2-5 gives the full variable domain: AAGVIQSPRHLIKEKRETATLKCYPIPRHDTVYWYQQGPGQDPQFLISFYEKMQSDKGSIPDRFSAQQFSDYHSELNMSSLELGDSALYFCASTLPLEGEETQYFGPGTRLLVL.

The CDR3 DNA reads as TGCAGCGTGGGAGGCGGGACAGGGGGCGAATACACTGAAGCTTTCTTT. Protein sequence: CSVGGGTGGEYTEAFF. The chain uses TRBV29-1 and TRBJ1-1, with TRBD1 matching over 12 bases. Trimming took 6 bases from V and 3 from J; bases not matched to a gene: 11. The germline V gene encodes CDR1 SQVTM and CDR2 ANQGSEA. This CDR3 contains 16 residues.

V gene TRBV28 combines with J gene TRBJ1-2, with unresolved D. V was shortened by 5 bases and J by 4 bases, with 8 bases between the two germline ends. This CDR3 has 12 amino acids. Germline loops: CDR1 MDHEN, CDR2 SYDVKM. CDR3: CASSERLYGYTF. In nucleotides, the CDR3 is TGTGCCAGCAGTGAGAGGCTCTATGGCTACACCTTC.

The gene calls are TRBV9 and TRBJ2-6; TRBD2 matches 7 bases. CDR3 length: 22 residues. V lost 0 bases, J lost 0 bases, and 18 bases stayed unmatched. CDR1 is SGDLS and CDR2 is YYNGEE in the germline V gene. The CDR3 DNA reads TGTGCCAGCAGCGTAGGACTCCGGGGCAGGGAGGGTGATCCCTCTGGGGCCAACGTCCTGACTTTC. It encodes CASSVGLRGREGDPSGANVLTF.

The chain recombines TRBV7-9 with TRBJ1-1, with no clear D. Germline CDR1 reads SEHNR; CDR2 reads FQNEAQ (reference sequence). The CDR3 loop spans 14 amino acids. Trimming shortened V by 1 base and J by 0 bases, and 6 bases separated the two germline ends. The CDR3 here is CASSLDQMNTEAFF. For the CDR3, the DNA is TGTGCCAGCAGCTTAGATCAGATGAACACTGAAGCTTTCTTT.

This chain connects TRBV27 to TRBJ2-5; D remains unclear. V gave up 3 bases and J gave up 5 bases, with 10 bases separating them. The CDR3 has 13 amino acids. Germline CDR1 reads MNHEY; CDR2 reads SMNVEV (reference sequence). The CDR3 coding sequence is TGTGCCAGCAGTTTCCGAGGAGAGGAGACCCAGTACTTC. It translates to CASSFRGEETQYF.

This chain joins TRBV6-5 and TRBJ2-1, with D unclear. Trimming shortened V by 6 bases and J by 0 bases, and 12 bases separated the two germline ends. Germline V gene data show CDR1 as MNHEY and CDR2 as SVGAGI. There are 15 residues in the CDR3. The CDR3 DNA sequence: TGTGCCAGCAGGCTTCTCCCACTCTCCTACAATGAGCAGTTCTTC. It is translated as CASRLLPLSYNEQFF.

The V gene is TRBV4-1, the J gene TRBJ1-3; no reliable D call. Germline V gene sequence: CDR1 MGHRA, CDR2 YSYEKL. This CDR3 spans 15 amino acids. Trimming stripped 1 base from V and 9 bases from J, with 16 bases between. The CDR3 region is CASSQGFLLGGTIYF. Written as DNA, the CDR3 is TGCGCCAGCAGCCAAGGCTTTTTACTTGGCGGCACCATATATTTT.

The chain recombines TRBV7-9 with TRBJ1-2, with D uncertain. V dropped 4 bases and J dropped 0 bases, with 15 bases sitting between them. CDR1 is SEHNR, CDR2 FQNEAQ, per germline (reference sequence). This CDR3 region has 16 residues. CDR3 in DNA: TGTGCCAGCAGCTCCCCCGGGAGGGTAGCTAACTATGGCTACACCTTC. Protein: CASSSPGRVANYGYTF.

The chain employs TRBV18 and TRBJ2-3; 11 bases are shared with TRBD2. There are 15 residues in the CDR3. Trimming cost V 4 bases and J 4 bases; bases outside gene matches: 4. Germline lookup yields CDR1 KGHSH and CDR2 LQKENI. CDR3 amino acids: CASSLTSGGSDTQYF. CDR3 in DNA: TGTGCCAGCTCACTAACTAGCGGGGGTTCAGATACGCAGTATTTT.

The gene calls are TRBV27 and TRBJ2-4, with TRBD2 identical over 10 bases. Trimming removed 5 bases from V and 4 bases from J; junction bases left unmatched: 11. Germline V gene sequence: CDR1 MNHEY, CDR2 SMNVEV (reference sequence). The CDR3 has 17 residues. CDR3 nucleotide sequence: TGTGCCAGCAGTATCCTCGGAACTAGCGGGAAAAAAAACATTCAGTACTTC. It codes for CASSILGTSGKKNIQYF.

The chain uses TRBV6-1 and TRBJ1-1; the D is unclear. There are 11 residues in the CDR3. Germline lookup yields CDR1 MNHNS and CDR2 SASEGT. The V and J ends lost 7 bases and 10 bases respectively, with 13 bases between them. The CDR3: CASTPSIGAFF. The DNA of the CDR3 is TGTGCCAGCACTCCTTCCATCGGAGCTTTCTTT.

The chain uses TRBV11-3 and TRBJ2-1, with no clear D. This CDR3 spans 13 amino acids. Germline V gene sequence: CDR1 SGHNT, CDR2 YENEEA. Trimming took 5 bases from V and 10 from J, leaving 15 bases between them. CDR3 loop: CASSPRLSSEQFF. The CDR3 DNA reads TGTGCCAGCAGCCCGCGCTTAAGTAGCGAGCAGTTCTTC.

This chain uses TRBV6-6 with TRBJ1-1; D is uncertain. Germline lookup yields CDR1 MNHNY and CDR2 SVGAGI (reference sequence). V was pared by 4 bases and J by 2 bases, with 14 bases between. This CDR3 is 15 amino acids long. The CDR3 spells CASSSPYLLNTEAFF. Written as DNA, the CDR3 is TGTGCCAGCAGTTCCCCGTATCTACTCAACACTGAAGCTTTCTTT.

This chain uses TRBV6-5 with TRBJ2-7; 10 bases are shared with TRBD2. Germline assignment: CDR1 MNHEY and CDR2 SVGAGI. The J segment lost 2 bases and the V segment lost 2 bases, leaving 3 bases of the junction unmatched. The CDR3 is 15 amino acids. The CDR3 bases are TGTGCCAGCAGTTACGCTAGCGGGGGCCCCTACGAGCAGTACTTC. Its protein is CASSYASGGPYEQYF.

The V call is TRBV27, the J call TRBJ2-1; tentative D call: TRBD2 (6 bases). The length of the CDR3 is 15 residues. V was shortened by 5 bases and J by 5 bases, with 16 bases between the two germline ends. The germline gives CDR1 MNHEY, CDR2 SMNVEV (reference sequence). The CDR3 loop reads CASSPFRASDNEQFF. In DNA form, the CDR3 reads TGTGCCAGCAGTCCCTTCAGAGCTAGCGACAATGAGCAGTTCTTC.

The chain couples TRBV29-1 to TRBJ2-5; 9 bases map to TRBD1. The CDR3 sequence is 13 residues long. Germline V CDR1 and CDR2: SQVTM, ANQGSEA. Trimming cost V 3 bases and J 5 bases; bases outside gene matches: 4. The CDR3 sequence is CSVDVGTGETQYF. CDR3 in DNA: TGCAGCGTTGACGTCGGGACAGGGGAGACCCAGTACTTC.

The chain carries TRBV5-1 and TRBJ2-3, with 11 bases that match TRBD2. Trimming removed 4 bases from V and 5 bases from J; junction bases left unmatched: 6. Germline-derived CDR1 and CDR2 are SGHRS and YFSETQ. The CDR3 consists of 15 residues. The CDR3 protein is CASSRLAGIKDTQYF. Here the CDR3 DNA reads TGCGCCAGCAGCCGACTAGCGGGGATCAAAGATACGCAGTATTTT.

CDR3 protein: CSVNPGLAYNEQFF. The DNA for the CDR3 is TGCAGCGTTAATCCGGGACTAGCGTACAATGAGCAGTTCTTC. The rearrangement joins TRBV29-1 to TRBJ2-1, with 10 bases that match TRBD2. The V segment lost 5 bases and the J segment 4 bases; nucleotides outside the gene matches: 5. The CDR3 is 14 amino acids. The germline V gene encodes CDR1 SQVTM and CDR2 ANQGSEA.

The gene calls are TRBV5-1 and TRBJ1-1, with D maybe TRBD1 (5 bases). Trimming cost V 3 bases and J 6 bases, with 12 bases left between them. The CDR3 has 13 residues. The V gene's germline CDR1 is SGHRS and CDR2 YFSETQ. CDR3 sequence reads: CASSSQVSAEAFF. The DNA of the CDR3 is TGCGCCAGCAGCTCACAGGTGAGCGCTGAAGCTTTCTTT.

The rearrangement joins TRBV7-2 to TRBJ1-1; weak D call: TRBD1 (6 bases). Germline CDR1 is SGHTA and CDR2 is FQGNSA. V lost 5 bases and J lost 5, with 15 bases in between. This CDR3 is built from 14 residues. The CDR3, as DNA: TGTGCCAGCAGCGTCCCCAGGGGCGGGACTGAAGCTTTCTTT. It is translated as CASSVPRGGTEAFF. Filled out from reference TRBV7-2 and TRBJ1-1, the complete variable domain reads GAGVSQSPSNKVTEKGKDVELRCDPISGHTALYWYRQSLGQGLEFLIYFQGNSAPDKSGLPSDRFSAERTGGSVSTLTIQRTQQEDSAVYLCASSVPRGGTEAFFGQGTRLTVV.

V usage is TRBV18 and J usage is TRBJ1-1, with D perhaps TRBD1 (6 bases). Germline assignment: CDR1 KGHSH and CDR2 LQKENI. With 0 bases removed from V and 10 bases from J, the gap between germline ends came to 15 bases. The CDR3 runs 14 residues. For the CDR3, the DNA is TGTGCCAGCTCACCACCGGGGGGGTTGGGGGCAGCTTTCTTT. The encoded protein is CASSPPGGLGAAFF.